A selection of T cell receptor beta chains follows, all from one sample in a study of shared clonotypes between healthy human individuals. Sequencing was performed with immunoSEQ multiplex PCR; in TCRdb, only in-frame clones are kept and a portion is missing. Of about 2.3 million clones listed, just over 90% are singletons. Specimen: naive CD4+ T cells from PBMCs. The receptors come from a man aged 18 to 29 in good health. Some clones in this sample may be carry-over from other donors' samples. CDR3s include the opening cysteine and the closing phenylalanine or tryptophan. A D gene is named only where the DNA matches it firmly. Clone size is stated in some rows and not others, as once, few, many or a class when expanded.

NA	TRBV21-1	NA	TRBJ2-7	TGTGTGGGCGCAACTAGCGGGAATCCTTACGAGCAGTACTTC	CVGATSGNPYEQYF
NA	TRBV12-2	NA	TRBJ2-7	TGTGCAAGTCGCTCCAACCTTGGGGAGGGACCCTCCTACGAGCAGTACTTC	CASRSNLGEGPSYEQYF
NA	TRBV19	NA	TRBJ2-7	TGTGCCAGTAGTACCCCGGGGGATGGGACCTACGAGCAGTACTTC	CASSTPGDGTYEQYF
TRBD1	TRBV5-1	NA	TRBJ1-2	TGCGCCAGCAGCTTTGGTTTACAGGGGGCTAACGATGGCTACACCTTC	CASSFGLQGANDGYTF
NA	TRBV19	NA	TRBJ1-1	TGTGCCACCGAAGAACAGGGAATTAAGGAAGCTTTCTTT	CATEEQGIKEAFF
TRBD1	TRBV18	NA	TRBJ2-7	TGTGCCAGCTCACCTGTAGGACAGGCCACCTACGAGCAGTACTTC	CASSPVGQATYEQYF
TRBD2	TRBV19	NA	TRBJ2-1	TGTGCCAGTAGTATATCTAGCGGGCTTTACAATGAGCAGTTCTTC	CASSISSGLYNEQFF
NA	TRBV7-2	NA	TRBJ1-5	TGTGCCAGCAGCTTTTCCCGGGGCCTCAATCAGCCCCAGCATTTT	CASSFSRGLNQPQHF
TRBD1	TRBV13	NA	TRBJ1-2	TGTGCCAGCAGCTGGCGACAGGGGGGGAATGGCTACACCTTC	CASSWRQGGNGYTF
NA	TRBV6-1	few	TRBJ1-5	TGTGCCAGCAGTGAAGGGTTCTCGGGACAGCCCCAGCATTTT	CASSEGFSGQPQHF
TRBD2	TRBV28	NA	TRBJ2-2	TGTGCCAGCAGTTTGGCGGGAGTAAACACCGGGGAGCTGTTTTTT	CASSLAGVNTGELFF
NA	TRBV28	NA	TRBJ1-1	TGTGCCAGCACCCCTGGGGGAGGAAGAAGGGGAACTGAAGCTTTCTTT	CASTPGGGRRGTEAFF
NA	TRBV5-1	NA	TRBJ1-2	TGCGCCAGCAGCGCCTTGGGGGAAAGACCACCCAGGGGCTACACCTTC	CASSALGERPPRGYTF
NA	TRBV28	NA	TRBJ1-5	TGTGCCAGCAGTCTCCTTGATCAGCCCCAGCATTTT	CASSLLDQPQHF
NA	TRBV5-4	NA	TRBJ2-1	TGTGCCAGCAGCTCCCGGGACGGAGACAATGAGCAGTTCTTC	CASSSRDGDNEQFF
TRBD1	TRBV6-6	NA	TRBJ2-3	TGTGCCAGCAGAGACAGGGCTAGCACAGATACGCAGTATTTT	CASRDRASTDTQYF
TRBD2	TRBV27	NA	TRBJ2-3	TGTGCCAGCAGGAGGCTGGGGCTAGCGGGAGCCGTTAGCACAGATACGCAGTATTTT	CASRRLGLAGAVSTDTQYF
TRBD2	TRBV20-1	NA	TRBJ2-3	TGCAGTGCCGGGGGAGCGGGAGGACAGTATTTT	CSAGGAGGQYF
TRBD1	TRBV18	NA	TRBJ2-5	TGTGCCAGCTCCCGGGACAGCCAAGAGACCCAGTACTTC	CASSRDSQETQYF
TRBD1	TRBV28	NA	TRBJ2-6	TGTGCCAGCAGTTTTAGGGACAGGGGGCGTAATTCAGGGGCCAACGTCCTGACTTTC	CASSFRDRGRNSGANVLTF
NA	TRBV11-2	NA	TRBJ2-1	TGTGCCAGCCATGTATGGGCCTACAATGAGCAGTTCTTC	CASHVWAYNEQFF
TRBD2	TRBV19	NA	TRBJ2-1	TGTGCCAGTACTGAGCGGGGGCTCTACAATGAGCAGTTCTTC	CASTERGLYNEQFF
TRBD1	TRBV29-1	NA	TRBJ2-7	TGCAGCGTCCAAGACCTACGGGACAGGGGAAGCTCCTACGAGCAGTACTTC	CSVQDLRDRGSSYEQYF
TRBD1	TRBV4-1	NA	TRBJ2-3	TGCGCCAGCAGCCCCGAGGGGACAGGGGGCCCTGATACGCAGTATTTT	CASSPEGTGGPDTQYF